This paragraph reports one TCR beta chain. The record originates from a study of shared clonotypes between healthy human individuals. As for the study in general: CD4 naive and CD4 memory each took three plates per donor, while CD8 naive took two and CD8 memory one.

Source study methods: As immunoSEQ supplied junction-only sequences (without quality scores), filtering differed. Data came from immunoSEQ multiplex PCR; TCRdb stores just in-frame clones and leaves some out. V, J and clone size reflect that table, while D and trimming were determined from the DNA. The sample holds approximately 2.3 million clones, 85% to 95% seen once. This CDR3 has 15 amino acids. In germline, CDR1 is SGHTA, CDR2 FQGNSA. V was clipped by 2 bases and J by 7 bases; unmatched bases: 6. Specimen: naive CD4+ T cells from PBMCs. As for subset: CD45RA+ positively selected. The receptor was isolated from a man aged 18 to 29 in good health. Some clones in this sample may be carry-over from other donors' samples. J is TRBJ2-5 and V is TRBV7-2, with TRBD1 identical over 11 bases. The CDR3 nucleotides read TGTGCCAGCAGCTTAATGGGGACAGGGGGTTCGACCCAGTACTTC. It is translated as CASSLMGTGGSTQYF.